This TCR beta chain derives from a study of vaccination and CD4 T cells after COVID-19. As for the study in general: The cells in question were stimulated using overlapping spike peptides derived from SARS-CoV-2, HCoV-NL63, HCoV-OC43 and HCoV-229E.

Indicated treatment: approximately 9-day PBMC culture with coronavirus spike peptide pools or control peptides (ViraFEST assay). The CDR3 is 14 amino acids. V lost 0 bases to trimming and J lost 2 bases, with 10 bases between them. Germline V gene data show CDR1 as SQVTM and CDR2 as ANQGSEA. The Oncomine TCR Beta short-read assay was applied to DNA of cultured CD4+ T cells. Genomic DNA was extracted from cultured CD4+ T cells. TCRdb re-derived calls from the PCR reads in MiXCR, one entry per CDR3 protein. The sample yields approximately 14,000 distinct CDR3 sequences, roughly a fifth seen once. Overall study results and limits: Convalescent patients displayed a median roughly 90% of reactive clones emerging only post-vaccination.

Concerning this clonotype itself: What it recognizes is unknown.

The J gene is TRBJ1-2, the V gene TRBV29-1; unclear D gene. This TCR was sampled from a human donor who received a COVID-19 vaccine. The sequencing here drew on CD4+ T cells from blood, cultured in vitro, taken before SARS-CoV-2 vaccination. In DNA, the CDR3 is TGCAGCGTTGAAGAAACGGGGTTCAACTATGGCTACACCTTC. This codes for CSVEETGFNYGYTF.